This T cell receptor beta chain was recorded in a study of shared clonotypes between healthy human individuals. Overall study context: Researchers assigned three CD4 naive, three CD4 memory, two CD8 naive and one CD8 memory plate to each donor. General study results and limits: Between a handful of donors, naive CD4 clonotypes were shared at a level of about 5%.

CDR1 is SGHRS, CDR2 YFSETQ, per germline. This CDR3 comprises 16 residues. V was clipped by 4 bases and J by 2 bases; unmatched bases: 11. CD45RO+ cells joined CCR7-negative CD45RA+ TemRA cells to form CD8 memory. With regard to this clone: The antigen remains undetermined.

Assay used: immunoSEQ multiplex PCR; TCRdb lists only in-frame clones, some missing. The sample comprises about 380,000 clones, approximately 97% of which are singletons, and 0.32% rests with the top ten. The specimen sequenced was memory CD8+ T cells sorted from blood. Regarding subset: CD45RO+ cells pooled with CCR7-negative TemRA cells. The rearrangement joins TRBV5-1 to TRBJ1-1, with TRBD1 matching 7 bases. The TCR sequence derives from a man aged 25 to 40 in good health. The CDR3 loop is CASSPVWQGGNTEAFF. In DNA form, the CDR3 reads TGCGCCAGCAGCCCCGTCTGGCAGGGGGGTAACACTGAAGCTTTCTTT.